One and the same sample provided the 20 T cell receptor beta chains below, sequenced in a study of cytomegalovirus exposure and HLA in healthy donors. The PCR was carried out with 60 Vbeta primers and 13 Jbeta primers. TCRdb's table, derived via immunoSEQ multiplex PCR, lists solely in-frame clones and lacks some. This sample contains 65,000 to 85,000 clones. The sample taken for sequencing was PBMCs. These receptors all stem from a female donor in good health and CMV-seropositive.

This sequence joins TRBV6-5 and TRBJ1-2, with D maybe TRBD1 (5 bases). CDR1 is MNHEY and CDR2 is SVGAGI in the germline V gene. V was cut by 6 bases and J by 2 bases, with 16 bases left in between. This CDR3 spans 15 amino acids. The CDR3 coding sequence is TGTGCCAGCAGCCAAGAGGGACTTGTCAACTATGGCTACACCTTC. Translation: CASSQEGLVNYGYTF.

In DNA, the CDR3 is TGTGCCAGCATCTCGGGGATACCCGGAAACACCATATATTTT. It codes for CASISGIPGNTIYF. This chain uses TRBV6-1 with TRBJ1-3; the D is unclear. V gave up 7 bases and J gave up 4 bases, with 14 bases separating them. CDR1 is MNHNS, CDR2 SASEGT, per germline. This CDR3 has 14 amino acids.

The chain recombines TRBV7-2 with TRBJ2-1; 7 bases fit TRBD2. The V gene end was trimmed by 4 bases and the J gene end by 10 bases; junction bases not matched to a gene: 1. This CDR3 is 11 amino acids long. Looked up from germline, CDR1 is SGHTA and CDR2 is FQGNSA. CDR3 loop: CASSSRGEQFF. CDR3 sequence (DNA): TGTGCCAGCAGCTCGCGGGGGGAGCAGTTCTTC.

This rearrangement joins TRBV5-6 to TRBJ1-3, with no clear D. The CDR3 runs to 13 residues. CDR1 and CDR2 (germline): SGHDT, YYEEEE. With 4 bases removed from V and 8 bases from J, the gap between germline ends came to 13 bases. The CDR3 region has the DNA TGTGCCAGCAGCGGGTGGGGAGTCCACACCATATATTTT. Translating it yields CASSGWGVHTIYF.

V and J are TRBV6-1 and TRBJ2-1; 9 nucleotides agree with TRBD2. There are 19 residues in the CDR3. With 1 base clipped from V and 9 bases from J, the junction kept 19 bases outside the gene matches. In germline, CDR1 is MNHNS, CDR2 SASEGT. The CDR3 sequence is CASSEDPWTDISGSSEQFF. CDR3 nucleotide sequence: TGTGCCAGCAGTGAAGATCCGTGGACAGACATTAGCGGGAGTAGTGAGCAGTTCTTC.

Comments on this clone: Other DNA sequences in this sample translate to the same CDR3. The DNA of the CDR3 is TGTGCCAGCAGCTTGGCAGGGGCTGGAAACACCATATATTTT. This codes for CASSLAGAGNTIYF. The rearrangement joins TRBV5-6 to TRBJ1-3; D may be TRBD1 (6 bases). V lost 0 bases, J lost 2 bases, and 6 bases lay in between. This CDR3 is built from 14 residues. Germline CDR1 is SGHDT and CDR2 is YYEEEE.

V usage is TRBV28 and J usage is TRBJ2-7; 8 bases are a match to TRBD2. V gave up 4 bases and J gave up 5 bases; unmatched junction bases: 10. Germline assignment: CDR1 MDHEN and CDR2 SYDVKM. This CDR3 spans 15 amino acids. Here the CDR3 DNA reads TGTGCCAGCAGTTCCCCCGGGGGGGGGTCCCACGAGCAGTACTTC. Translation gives CASSSPGGGSHEQYF.

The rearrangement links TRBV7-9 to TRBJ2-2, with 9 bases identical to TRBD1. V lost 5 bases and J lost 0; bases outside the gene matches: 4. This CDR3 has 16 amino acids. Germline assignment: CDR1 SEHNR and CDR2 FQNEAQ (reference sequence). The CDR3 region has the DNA TGTGCCAGCAGCCCATGGACAGGGGCGAACACCGGGGAGCTGTTTTTT. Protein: CASSPWTGANTGELFF. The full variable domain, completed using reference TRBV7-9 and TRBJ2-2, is DTGVSQNPRHKITKRGQNVTFRCDPISEHNRLYWYRQTLGQGPEFLTYFQNEAQLEKSRLLSDRFSAERPKGSFSTLEIQRTEQGDSAMYLCASSPWTGANTGELFFGEGSRLTVL.

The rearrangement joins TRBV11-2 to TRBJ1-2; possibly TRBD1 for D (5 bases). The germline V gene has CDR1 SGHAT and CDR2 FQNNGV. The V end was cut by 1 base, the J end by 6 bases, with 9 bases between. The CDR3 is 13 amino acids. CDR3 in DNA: TGTGCCAGCAGCTTAGCAGGGCCGGATGGCTACACCTTC. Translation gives CASSLAGPDGYTF.

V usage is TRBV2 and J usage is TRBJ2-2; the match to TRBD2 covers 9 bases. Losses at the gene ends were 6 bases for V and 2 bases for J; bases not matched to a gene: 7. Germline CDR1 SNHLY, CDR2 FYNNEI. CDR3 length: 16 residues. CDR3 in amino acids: CASRRASGVNTGELFF. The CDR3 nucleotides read TGTGCCAGCAGGCGGGCTAGCGGGGTAAACACCGGGGAGCTGTTTTTT.

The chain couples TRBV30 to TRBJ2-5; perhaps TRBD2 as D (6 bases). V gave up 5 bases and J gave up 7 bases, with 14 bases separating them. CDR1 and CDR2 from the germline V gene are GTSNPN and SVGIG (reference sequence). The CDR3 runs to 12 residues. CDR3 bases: TGTGCCTGGTCGCGGGACGGATGGACCCAGTACTTC. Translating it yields CAWSRDGWTQYF.

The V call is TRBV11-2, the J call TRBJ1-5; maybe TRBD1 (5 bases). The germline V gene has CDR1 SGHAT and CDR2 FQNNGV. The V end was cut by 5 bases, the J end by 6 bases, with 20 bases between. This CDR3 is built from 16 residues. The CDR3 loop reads CASSPGASGVSQPQHF. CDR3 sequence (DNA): TGTGCCAGCAGCCCTGGGGCCTCGGGGGTTTCTCAGCCCCAGCATTTT.

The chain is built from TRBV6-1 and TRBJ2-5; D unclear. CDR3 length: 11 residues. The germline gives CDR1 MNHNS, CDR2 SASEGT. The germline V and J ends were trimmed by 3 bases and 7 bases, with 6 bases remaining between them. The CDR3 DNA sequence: TGTGCCAGCAGTGATTCGTCGACCCAGTACTTC. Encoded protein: CASSDSSTQYF.

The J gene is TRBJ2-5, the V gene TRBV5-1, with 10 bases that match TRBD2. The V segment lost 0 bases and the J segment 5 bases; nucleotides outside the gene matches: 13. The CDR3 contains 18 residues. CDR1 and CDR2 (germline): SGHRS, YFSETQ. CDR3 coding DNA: TGCGCCAGCAGCTTGGCGTCGCTAGCGGGAGTAAGCGGGGAGACCCAGTACTTC. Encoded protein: CASSLASLAGVSGETQYF.

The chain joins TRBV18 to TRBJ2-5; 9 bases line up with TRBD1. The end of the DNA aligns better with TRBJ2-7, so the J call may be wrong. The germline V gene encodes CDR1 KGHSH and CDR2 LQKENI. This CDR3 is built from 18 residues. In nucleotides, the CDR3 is TGTGCCAGCTCACCAGTCCCGGGACAGGGATCAAGTGGCTACGAGCAGTACTTC. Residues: CASSPVPGQGSSGYEQYF.

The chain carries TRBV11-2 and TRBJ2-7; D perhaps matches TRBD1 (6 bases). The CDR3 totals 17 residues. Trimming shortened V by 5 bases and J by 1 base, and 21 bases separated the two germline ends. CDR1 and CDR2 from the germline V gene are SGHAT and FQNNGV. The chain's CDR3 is CASSALTGTRQSYEQYF. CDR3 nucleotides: TGTGCCAGCAGCGCATTGACCGGGACACGTCAATCCTACGAGCAGTACTTC.

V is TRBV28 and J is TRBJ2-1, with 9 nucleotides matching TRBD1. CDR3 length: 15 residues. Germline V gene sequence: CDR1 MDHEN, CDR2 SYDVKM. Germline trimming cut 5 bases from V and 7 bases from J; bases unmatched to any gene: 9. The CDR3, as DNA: TGTGCCAGCAGTAGACCGGGACAGGGCTTGAATGAGCAGTTCTTC. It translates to CASSRPGQGLNEQFF.

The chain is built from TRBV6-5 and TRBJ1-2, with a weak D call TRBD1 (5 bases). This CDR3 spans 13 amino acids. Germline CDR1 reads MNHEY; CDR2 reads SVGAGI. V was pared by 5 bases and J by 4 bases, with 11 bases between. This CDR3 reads CASSLDRSYGYTF. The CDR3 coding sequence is TGTGCCAGCAGTCTTGACAGATCCTATGGCTACACCTTC.

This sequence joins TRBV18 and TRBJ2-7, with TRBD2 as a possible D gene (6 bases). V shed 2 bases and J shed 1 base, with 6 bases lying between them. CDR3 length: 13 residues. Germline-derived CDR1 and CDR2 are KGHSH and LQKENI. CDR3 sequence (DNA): TGTGCCAGCTCACCAGGGAGGTCCTACGAGCAGTACTTC. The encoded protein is CASSPGRSYEQYF.

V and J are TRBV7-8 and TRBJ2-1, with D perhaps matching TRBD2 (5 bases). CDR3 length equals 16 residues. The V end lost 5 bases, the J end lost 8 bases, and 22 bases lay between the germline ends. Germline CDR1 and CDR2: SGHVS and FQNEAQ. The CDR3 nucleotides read TGTGCCAGCAGCAGTGGGAGAGGGCCGAATTTCGATGAGCAGTTCTTC. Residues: CASSSGRGPNFDEQFF. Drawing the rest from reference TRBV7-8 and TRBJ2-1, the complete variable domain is GAGVSQSPRYKVAKRGQDVALRCDPISGHVSLFWYQQALGQGPEFLTYFQNEAQLDKSGLPSDRFFAERPEGSVSTLKIQRTQQEDSAVYLCASSSGRGPNFDEQFFGPGTRLTVL.